This TCR beta chain was sequenced in a study of cytomegalovirus exposure and HLA in healthy donors. Across the study: Around 87 million unique TCRs, all from HLA-typed donors, were included in an early release of the data.

Germline CDR1 reads MRHNA; CDR2 reads SNTAGT. This CDR3 is 14 amino acids long. Trimming cost V 5 bases and J 5 bases; bases outside gene matches: 6. The PCR used 60 Vbeta and 13 Jbeta primers. Measured with immunoSEQ multiplex PCR; TCRdb has only the in-frame clones, and not every one. Of approximately 190,000 clones in the sample, 80% to 90% are singletons; the top ten hold around 1.6%. The rearrangement joins TRBV6-4 to TRBJ2-1; 7 positions agree with TRBD1. The TCR sequence derives from a man aged 40-50 years in good health and CMV-seropositive. The sample comprised PBMCs. The CDR3 DNA is TGTGCCAGCAGTCCGGACAGGTCCCACAATGAGCAGTTCTTC. It yields the protein CASSPDRSHNEQFF.